The 31 T cell receptor beta chains below all came from one sample that was sequenced in a study of technical replicates of blood from a handful of donors. Measured with immunoSEQ multiplex PCR; TCRdb has only the in-frame clones, and not every one. The repertoire holds about 57,000 clones, with around nine tenths as singletons. Sequencing input: PBMCs. These receptors all come from a human donor in good health. Some clones in this sample may be carry-over from other donors' samples.

The chain couples TRBV7-8 to TRBJ2-5; TRBD1 matches 7 bases. Germline CDR1 is SGHVS and CDR2 is FQNEAQ. V lost 5 bases and J lost 4; bases outside the gene matches: 10. The CDR3 runs 15 residues. CDR3 protein: CASSRPDRVGETQYF. In DNA form, the CDR3 reads TGTGCCAGCAGCAGACCCGACAGGGTAGGAGAGACCCAGTACTTC.

The chain's CDR3 is CASSLVGIAGGPETQYF. In DNA, the CDR3 is TGCGCCAGCAGCTTGGTGGGGATAGCGGGGGGGCCGGAGACCCAGTACTTC. The chain combines TRBV5-1 with TRBJ2-5; 11 bases are shared with TRBD2. Germline V gene sequence: CDR1 SGHRS, CDR2 YFSETQ. With 0 bases clipped from V and 5 bases from J, the junction kept 9 bases outside the gene matches. The CDR3 sequence is 17 residues long. The full variable domain, its missing parts supplied by reference TRBV5-1 and TRBJ2-5, is KAGVTQTPRYLIKTRGQQVTLSCSPISGHRSVSWYQQTPGQGLQFLFEYFSETQRNKGNFPGRFSGRQFSNSRSEMNVSTLELGDSALYLCASSLVGIAGGPETQYFGPGTRLLVL.

The gene calls are TRBV6-1 and TRBJ1-2; 10 bases line up with TRBD1. The junction had 6 bases not matched to a gene; V was cut back by 1 base and J by 7 bases. The CDR3 is 15 amino acids. Germline V gene data show CDR1 as MNHNS and CDR2 as SASEGT. CDR3 residues: CASSEVRDRGLGYTF. DNA of the CDR3: TGTGCCAGCAGTGAAGTTAGGGACAGGGGACTTGGCTACACCTTC.

The genes are TRBV30 and TRBJ2-7; 7 positions match TRBD2. V lost 7 bases to trimming and J lost 5 bases; unmatched junction nucleotides: 11. Germline assignment: CDR1 GTSNPN and CDR2 SVGIG (reference sequence). CDR3 size: 13 residues. The CDR3 DNA is TGTGCCTCGCCGACCCAGGGAGGGAACGAGCAGTACTTC. The encoded protein is CASPTQGGNEQYF.

This clone came up once. The V gene is TRBV4-1, the J gene TRBJ1-2, with a possible D match to TRBD1 (6 bases). The CDR3 sequence is 16 residues long. Trimming stripped 0 bases from V and 7 bases from J, with 18 bases between. Germline-derived CDR1 and CDR2 are MGHRA and YSYEKL. CDR3 protein: CASSQEPHRAGAGYTF. The CDR3, as DNA: TGCGCCAGCAGCCAAGAACCCCACAGGGCAGGGGCTGGCTACACCTTC.

The chain is built from TRBV5-4 and TRBJ1-3; TRBD1 is a possible D gene (6 bases). CDR3 size: 16 residues. CDR1 is SGHNT and CDR2 is YYREEE in the germline V gene (reference sequence). Trimming took 4 bases from V and 0 from J, leaving 14 bases between them. CDR3 residues: CASSPGGQRSGNTIYF. The CDR3 DNA follows: TGTGCCAGCAGCCCGGGCGGACAGCGCTCTGGAAACACCATATATTTT.

The CDR3 sequence: CASSPGRVPNYGYTF. The CDR3, as DNA: TGTGCCAGCAGCCCCGGTCGGGTCCCTAACTATGGCTACACCTTC. J is TRBJ1-2 and V is TRBV7-9, with unresolved D. Germline CDR1 reads SEHNR; CDR2 reads FQNEAQ (reference sequence). The ends were cut back, 5 bases at V and 0 bases at J, with 13 bases in the middle. The CDR3 is made up of 15 amino acids.

V gene TRBV7-8 combines with J gene TRBJ2-5, with TRBD2 identical over 9 bases. CDR1 is SGHVS, CDR2 FQNEAQ, per germline. Trimming removed 4 bases from V and 1 base from J; junction bases left unmatched: 7. The CDR3 runs 16 residues. The DNA of the CDR3 is TGTGCCAGCAGCTCTGCGGGGCGGGAGGGCCAAGAGACCCAGTACTTC. This sequence encodes CASSSAGREGQETQYF.

The chain has TRBV7-8 and TRBJ2-5, with D tentatively TRBD1 (6 bases). Germline loops: CDR1 SGHVS, CDR2 FQNEAQ. Trimming pared 7 bases from V and 4 bases from J, leaving 13 bases between. CDR3 length: 13 amino acids. The CDR3 DNA sequence: TGTGCCAGCAAAACCAAGGGGGTAGAGACCCAGTACTTC. Protein product: CASKTKGVETQYF.

The chain is built from TRBV7-8 and TRBJ2-1; 8 bases map to TRBD2. V lost 5 bases, J lost 10 bases, and 13 bases stayed unmatched. CDR3 length: 15 residues. Germline values: CDR1 SGHVS, CDR2 FQNEAQ. This chain's CDR3 is CASSLPRGAGVEQFF. For the CDR3, the DNA is TGTGCCAGCAGCCTACCGCGGGGAGCGGGAGTGGAGCAGTTCTTC.

The V gene is TRBV15, the J gene TRBJ2-5; a weak D match, TRBD1 (5 bases). Trimming took 1 base from V and 0 from J, leaving 9 bases between them. Germline V CDR1 and CDR2: LNHNV, YYDKDF (reference sequence). This CDR3 is built from 15 residues. The DNA of the CDR3 is TGTGCCACCAGCAGAGCCCCCAGGGACCAAGAGACCCAGTACTTC. Encoded protein: CATSRAPRDQETQYF.

The gene calls are TRBV6-1 and TRBJ2-4; TRBD2 aligns across 9 bases. The length of the CDR3 is 16 residues. With V trimmed by 3 bases and J by 1 base, 4 bases remained unmatched. Germline V gene sequence: CDR1 MNHNS, CDR2 SASEGT. Written as DNA, the CDR3 is TGTGCCAGCAGTGACGTTAGCGGGAGTGCCAAAAACATTCAGTACTTC. This translates into CASSDVSGSAKNIQYF.

This chain uses TRBV7-2 with TRBJ2-1; 8 bases agree with TRBD2. Losses at the gene ends were 3 bases for V and 4 bases for J; bases not matched to a gene: 5. The CDR3 has 15 amino acids. CDR1 SGHTA and CDR2 FQGNSA come from the germline V gene. The CDR3 spells CASSLAGGEYNEQFF. CDR3 DNA sequence: TGTGCCAGCAGCTTGGCGGGAGGTGAATACAATGAGCAGTTCTTC.

The chain carries TRBV28 and TRBJ2-2; TRBD2 matches 7 bases. This CDR3 has 15 residues. Looked up from germline, CDR1 is MDHEN and CDR2 is SYDVKM. With V trimmed by 3 bases and J by 2 bases, 3 bases remained unmatched. CDR3 sequence (DNA): TGTGCCAGCAGTTTGTCTAGCGGAAACACCGGGGAGCTGTTTTTT. Residues: CASSLSSGNTGELFF. The full variable domain, its missing parts supplied by reference TRBV28 and TRBJ2-2, is DVKVTQSSRYLVKRTGEKVFLECVQDMDHENMFWYRQDPGLGLRLIYFSYDVKMKEKGDIPEGYSVSREKKERFSLILESASTNQTSMYLCASSLSSGNTGELFFGEGSRLTVL.

By frequency in the sample, this clone is medium-sized. The chain has TRBV7-2 and TRBJ1-6; D is undetermined. Trimming shortened V by 2 bases and J by 8 bases, and 13 bases separated the two germline ends. The CDR3 length is 15 residues. CDR1 is SGHTA, CDR2 FQGNSA, per germline. This CDR3 is CASSLRSSSDSPLHF. CDR3 DNA: TGTGCCAGCAGCTTACGGTCATCCTCGGATTCACCCCTCCACTTT.

The chain has TRBV29-1 and TRBJ2-1; 9 bases map to TRBD2. Germline V gene sequence: CDR1 SQVTM, CDR2 ANQGSEA. The CDR3 runs 16 residues. J gave up 0 bases and V 1 base, and 4 bases lay outside the gene matches. In DNA form, the CDR3 reads TGCAGCGTTGAAGGGCTAGCGGGACTCTCCTACAATGAGCAGTTCTTC. Its translation is CSVEGLAGLSYNEQFF.

The CDR3: CASSVGDSFYGYTF. For the CDR3, the DNA is TGTGCCAGCAGCGTAGGGGACAGCTTCTATGGCTACACCTTC. This rearrangement joins TRBV9 to TRBJ1-2, with 7 bases that match TRBD1. The CDR3 is 14 residues long. The trim removed 0 bases at V and 4 bases at J, leaving 3 bases unmatched. In germline, CDR1 is SGDLS, CDR2 YYNGEE. The full variable domain, in which reference TRBV9 and TRBJ1-2 provide the parts outside the CDR3, is DSGVTQTPKHLITATGQRVTLRCSPRSGDLSVYWYQQSLDQGLQFLIQYYNGEERAKGNILERFSAQQFPDLHSELNLSSLELGDSALYFCASSVGDSFYGYTFGSGTRLTVV.

Comment on this clone: A junction end diverges from the germline sequence, so it may reflect a read error. This chain connects TRBV11-1 to TRBJ1-1, with D hard to call. The CDR3 runs to 14 residues. Germline CDR1 and CDR2: SGHAT and FQDESV (reference sequence). The CDR3 DNA is TGTGTCAGCAGCGCGGCTCGCATGAACACTGAAGCTTTCTTT. Translating it yields CVSSAARMNTEAFF.

The V and J genes are TRBV30 and TRBJ1-3; maybe TRBD1 (5 bases). Per the germline V gene, CDR1 is GTSNPN and CDR2 is SVGIG (reference sequence). V was clipped by 2 bases and J by 3 bases, with 14 bases between them. The CDR3 length is 15 residues. This CDR3 is CAWSFWSGYGNTIYF. DNA of the CDR3: TGTGCCTGGAGTTTCTGGTCAGGGTATGGAAACACCATATATTTT. Looking up the rest from reference TRBV30 and TRBJ1-3 gives the full variable domain: SQTIHQWPATLVQPVGSPLSLECTVEGTSNPNLYWYRQAAGRGLQLLFYSVGIGQISSEVPQNLSASRPQDRQFILSSKKLLLSDSGFYLCAWSFWSGYGNTIYFGEGSWLTVV.

The genes are TRBV10-3 and TRBJ1-1, with a possible D match to TRBD1 (5 bases). Trimming left V 6 bases short and J 1 base short, with 9 bases between. Germline V CDR1 and CDR2: ENHRY, SYGVKD. This CDR3 spans 13 amino acids. CDR3 protein: CAIRGGQNTEAFF. The CDR3 region has the DNA TGTGCCATCAGGGGAGGACAGAACACTGAAGCTTTCTTT.

This clone was seen a few times. The chain has TRBV7-2 and TRBJ2-7; a weak D match, TRBD2 (5 bases). V was trimmed by 5 bases and J by 5 bases, leaving 16 bases between them. Per germline, CDR1 SGHTA and CDR2 FQGNSA. The CDR3 length is 14 residues. CDR3 protein: CASSTYLASDEQYF. The CDR3 DNA is TGTGCCAGCAGCACCTACTTAGCGTCCGACGAGCAGTACTTC.

The chain links TRBV28 to TRBJ1-2; TRBD1 matches at 12 bases. The CDR3 runs to 15 residues. The J segment lost 8 bases and the V segment lost 6 bases, leaving 10 bases of the junction unmatched. Germline V gene lookup returns CDR1 MDHEN and CDR2 SYDVKM. DNA of the CDR3: TGTGCCAGCAGACGTCCCGGGACAGGGGGCGGAGGCTACACCTTC. This translates into CASRRPGTGGGGYTF.

The rearrangement links TRBV7-2 to TRBJ1-4; no clear D gene. V dropped 6 bases and J dropped 0 bases, with 11 bases sitting between them. CDR1 and CDR2 from the germline V gene are SGHTA and FQGNSA. The CDR3 has 15 residues. The CDR3 DNA reads TGTGCCAGCAGTATAGGAGTTGCAACTAATGAAAAACTGTTTTTT. Translated: CASSIGVATNEKLFF.

The rearrangement links TRBV2 to TRBJ2-2; 10 bases line up with TRBD1. CDR1 is SNHLY and CDR2 is FYNNEI in the germline V gene. This CDR3 has 15 amino acids. With 6 bases clipped from V and 4 bases from J, the junction kept 5 bases outside the gene matches. The CDR3 sequence: CASSQRTGGTGELFF. The CDR3 DNA follows: TGTGCCAGCAGCCAAAGGACAGGGGGCACCGGGGAGCTGTTTTTT.

The chain joins TRBV2 to TRBJ2-5, with D possibly TRBD2 on 5 matching bases. Germline V lookup: CDR1 SNHLY, CDR2 FYNNEI. Trimming removed 5 bases from V and 4 bases from J, with 20 bases in between. There are 16 residues in the CDR3. DNA for the CDR3: TGTGCCAGCAGTCCGGGAAACAGTAACAAAGGAGAGACCCAGTACTTC. Protein product: CASSPGNSNKGETQYF.

This clone was observed a single time. V usage is TRBV10-3 and J usage is TRBJ1-2; 7 bases align to TRBD1. Germline CDR1 ENHRY, CDR2 SYGVKD. This CDR3 comprises 15 residues. The V segment lost 5 bases and the J segment 1 base; nucleotides outside the gene matches: 7. The CDR3 spells CAISNAGGGNYGYTF. Written as DNA, the CDR3 is TGTGCCATCAGTAATGCAGGGGGAGGTAACTATGGCTACACCTTC.

Only one count was recorded for this clone. The chain uses TRBV5-6 and TRBJ1-1; a possible D gene is TRBD1 (5 bases). Germline CDR1 reads SGHDT; CDR2 reads YYEEEE. There are 13 residues in the CDR3. V shed 4 bases and J shed 4 bases, with 11 bases lying between them. The CDR3 sequence: CASSLGRGTEAFF. The DNA of the CDR3 is TGTGCCAGCAGCCTGGGTAGGGGCACTGAAGCTTTCTTT.

V is TRBV5-6 and J is TRBJ2-1; no clear D. Trimming removed 0 bases at V and 2 bases at J, with 12 bases between. CDR1 and CDR2 (germline): SGHDT, YYEEEE. The CDR3 runs 16 residues. CDR3 residues: CASSLAGGTAYNEQFF. The DNA for the CDR3 is TGTGCCAGCAGCTTGGCCGGCGGTACTGCCTACAATGAGCAGTTCTTC.

This chain links TRBV5-1 with TRBJ2-2; 7 nucleotides match TRBD1. Germline assignment: CDR1 SGHRS and CDR2 YFSETQ. Trimming cost V 3 bases and J 3 bases; bases outside gene matches: 8. The CDR3 is made up of 16 amino acids. CDR3 DNA sequence: TGCGCCAGCAGCTGGCCTAGGGACAGACACACCGGGGAGCTGTTTTTT. Its protein product is CASSWPRDRHTGELFF.

The V and J genes are TRBV7-9 and TRBJ1-6; 8 bases line up with TRBD1. Germline V CDR1 and CDR2: SEHNR, FQNEAQ (reference sequence). This CDR3 region has 14 residues. The V gene end was trimmed by 3 bases and the J gene end by 10 bases; junction bases not matched to a gene: 5. The CDR3 reads CASSLGQAKSPLHF. The DNA for the CDR3 is TGTGCCAGCAGCTTGGGACAGGCCAAGTCACCCCTCCACTTT. The variable domain in full, completed from reference TRBV7-9 and TRBJ1-6, reads DTGVSQNPRHKITKRGQNVTFRCDPISEHNRLYWYRQTLGQGPEFLTYFQNEAQLEKSRLLSDRFSAERPKGSFSTLEIQRTEQGDSAMYLCASSLGQAKSPLHFGNGTRLTVT.

The chain joins TRBV11-2 to TRBJ2-1; 12 positions agree with TRBD2. The CDR3 totals 17 residues. Trimming at V came to 5 bases and at J to 3 bases, leaving 8 bases not matched to a gene. In germline, CDR1 is SGHAT, CDR2 FQNNGV. CDR3 sequence: CASSATSGSPRYNEQFF. The CDR3 nucleotides read TGTGCCAGCAGCGCGACTAGCGGGAGTCCACGCTACAATGAGCAGTTCTTC. Variable domain in full (rest from reference TRBV11-2 and TRBJ2-1): EAGVAQSPRYKIIEKRQSVAFWCNPISGHATLYWYQQILGQGPKLLIQFQNNGVVDDSQLPKDRFSAERLKGVDSTLKIQPAKLEDSAVYLCASSATSGSPRYNEQFFGPGTRLTVL.